The TCR beta chain described here comes from a study of response to subunit inactivated influenza vaccine (dated by TCRdb to the late 2010s). At the level of the whole study: Deep quantitative profiling of the T cell receptor repertoire was used in the study to follow responses to a trivalent subunit inactivated influenza vaccine. The paper's findings and limits, for the study overall: The authors proposed that each seasonal influenza vaccination may bring in only a limited number of new T cells.

The CDR3 measures 14 amino acids from cysteine to phenylalanine. Only CDR3 DNA is held: 42 bases, read in frame from base 1. CDR1 MNHNS and CDR2 SASEGT are derived from the germline V gene. The germline ends are 17 bases apart after V is trimmed by 6 bases and J by 5 bases. The library was made by RT-PCR. Sequencing relied on an Illumina HiSeq 2500. The raw public reads went through TCRdb reprocessing: fastp at Q25, MiXCR clone calling, in-frame beta chains kept. Each CDR3 protein gets just one entry, which takes the most common genes and DNA from the rows behind it. The sample has hundreds of thousands of distinct CDR3 sequences on record, 7.6% of them singletons. Of the sample, over 10% is held by the ten largest clones. This clonotype was counted between two and nine times. Its recognized antigen is unknown. No qualities accompany the bases; no much larger clone lies one base away.

The receptor's source is a man aged 50-75 years who received an inactivated influenza vaccine. Donor details come from another sample of the same person, matched by shared clones. The sample consisted of PBMCs from blood, taken about 23 months after vaccination. The chain is encoded by TRBV6-1 joined to TRBJ2-7, with the D segment identity uncertain. CDR3 sequence: CASSPIGPKDEQYF. In nucleotide form, the sequence is TGTGCCAGCAGCCCCATCGGGCCGAAGGACGAGCAGTACTTC.